A single sample is the source of the 11 T cell receptor beta chains below, sequenced in a study of radiotherapy plus CTLA-4 blockade in lung cancer. This table comes from immunoSEQ multiplex PCR, and its TCRdb copy is limited to in-frame clones, with some not included. The data show around 77,000 clones, with roughly 74% seen just once and 9.5% to 10% held by the top ten. The sequencing here drew on peripheral blood, taken from a patient treated with radiotherapy plus ipilimumab. The receptors here all came from a human donor with non-small cell lung cancer whose response to radiotherapy plus ipilimumab could not be evaluated.

This clone has only one observation. The J gene is TRBJ2-5, the V gene TRBV9; D might be TRBD1 (6 bases). CDR1 and CDR2 (germline): SGDLS, YYNGEE. Between the trimmed V and J ends, which lost 5 bases and 11 bases, there was a span of 19 bases. The CDR3 runs to 13 residues. The CDR3 sequence is CASSLAGEGEQYF. In nucleotides, the CDR3 is TGTGCCAGCAGTTTGGCAGGGGAAGGGGAGCAGTACTTC.

V is TRBV5-6 and J is TRBJ1-2; 11 bases are a match to TRBD1. The V gene's germline CDR1 is SGHDT and CDR2 YYEEEE. V lost 2 bases to trimming and J lost 5 bases; unmatched junction nucleotides: 8. This CDR3 comprises 16 residues. The CDR3 DNA is TGTGCCAGCAGCTTCAAGTGGGACAGGGGGGGGTATGGCTACACCTTC. Translated: CASSFKWDRGGYGYTF.

The V call is TRBV27, the J call TRBJ1-2; 8 bases map to TRBD1. The CDR3 runs to 15 residues. J was trimmed by 4 bases and V by 5 bases; bases with no gene match: 9. Germline V lookup: CDR1 MNHEY, CDR2 SMNVEV (reference sequence). The CDR3 loop is CASSPQTGEVYGYTF. CDR3 bases: TGTGCCAGCAGTCCACAGACAGGGGAGGTCTATGGCTACACCTTC.

This clone has just one count. The gene calls are TRBV7-6 and TRBJ1-5; 7 positions match TRBD1. CDR1 SGHVS and CDR2 FNYEAQ come from the germline V gene. The V and J ends lost 2 bases and 3 bases, in that order; junction bases with no gene match: 7. The CDR3 is made up of 16 amino acids. This CDR3 is CASSLTSGGFNQPQHF. For the CDR3, the DNA is TGTGCCAGCAGCTTAACTTCAGGGGGTTTCAATCAGCCCCAGCATTTT.

This clone was seen at least ten times. This chain uses TRBV28 with TRBJ1-1; possibly TRBD1 for D (5 bases). Per the germline V gene, CDR1 is MDHEN and CDR2 is SYDVKM. There are 11 residues in the CDR3. V lost 6 bases and J 4 bases, leaving 6 bases between the germline ends. For the CDR3, the DNA is TGTGCCAGCAGGGGGCTCACTGAAGCTTTCTTT. Protein sequence: CASRGLTEAFF.

To note about this clone: One end of the junction fails to match germline, which may point to a read error. The rearrangement joins TRBV7-3 to TRBJ2-1; 8 nucleotides line up with TRBD2. Germline V CDR1 and CDR2: SGHTA, FQGTGA. The CDR3 runs to 16 residues. As DNA, the CDR3 is TGTGCCAGCAGCCTAACGGGCGGGGGGCAGTACAATGAGCAGTTCTTC. Translating gives CASSLTGGGQYNEQFF. The variable domain in full, completed from reference TRBV7-3 and TRBJ2-1, reads GAGVSQTPSNKVTEKGKYVELRCDPISGHTALYWYRQSLGQGPEFLIYFQGTGAADDSGLPNDRFFAVRPEGSVSTLKIQRTERGDSAVYLCASSLTGGGQYNEQFFGPGTRLTVL.

CDR3 nucleotide sequence: TGTGCCAGCAGCGAAATAACAGGGGGGAATCAGCCCCAGCATTTT. Its translation is CASSEITGGNQPQHF. V usage is TRBV7-9 and J usage is TRBJ1-5, with 8 positions matching TRBD1. V lost 5 bases and J lost 4; bases outside the gene matches: 7. The length of the CDR3 is 15 residues. In germline, CDR1 is SEHNR, CDR2 FQNEAQ (reference sequence).

The chain uses TRBV27 and TRBJ1-2; weak D call: TRBD1 (6 bases). In germline, CDR1 is MNHEY, CDR2 SMNVEV (reference sequence). Trimming took off 2 bases at V and 8 bases at J, with 15 bases between the two ends. This CDR3 has 14 amino acids. The CDR3 DNA follows: TGTGCCAGCAGTTTAGGAGAGGGGGTGCGGGGCTACACCTTC. This encodes CASSLGEGVRGYTF.

The chain combines TRBV7-2 with TRBJ2-1; 13 positions agree with TRBD2. Germline CDR1 is SGHTA and CDR2 is FQGNSA. This CDR3 has 15 residues. With 5 bases clipped from V and 6 bases from J, the junction kept 4 bases outside the gene matches. Here the CDR3 reads CASSTLAGGFNEQFF. The CDR3 DNA reads as TGTGCCAGCAGCACACTAGCGGGGGGGTTCAATGAGCAGTTCTTC.

The genes are TRBV7-2 and TRBJ1-2, with 8 bases fitting TRBD1. Germline loops: CDR1 SGHTA, CDR2 FQGNSA. V lost 0 bases, J lost 4 bases, and 4 bases stayed unmatched. This CDR3 contains 15 residues. Here the CDR3 reads CASSLADRGLYGYTF. In DNA form, the CDR3 reads TGTGCCAGCAGCTTAGCCGACAGGGGCCTCTATGGCTACACCTTC. Full variable domain (rest looked up from reference TRBV7-2 and TRBJ1-2): GAGVSQSPSNKVTEKGKDVELRCDPISGHTALYWYRQSLGQGLEFLIYFQGNSAPDKSGLPSDRFSAERTGGSVSTLTIQRTQQEDSAVYLCASSLADRGLYGYTFGSGTRLTVV.

CDR3 sequence: CASTPDFGGETQYF. CDR3 coding DNA: TGTGCCAGTACCCCGGACTTCGGGGGAGAGACCCAGTACTTC. The V call is TRBV19, the J call TRBJ2-5; D might be TRBD2 (6 bases). Trimming stripped 7 bases from V and 4 bases from J, with 16 bases between. CDR1 is LNHDA, CDR2 SQIVND, per germline (reference sequence). The CDR3 runs to 14 residues.